The clone carrying this T cell receptor (beta chain) was seen just once. The CDR3 contains 15 residues. CDR1 and CDR2 (germline): SNHLY, FYNNEI. The ends lost 4 bases at V and 2 bases at J; junction bases unmatched: 6. Alongside a J-beta primer mix, a sample-barcoded 5' primer served in a second PCR lasting 7 to 11 cycles. Each cDNA molecule carried a tag from a template-switch adaptor that contained 12 random nucleotides. One entry per CDR3 protein results from TCRdb running MiXCR on the 5' RACE reads. The sample holds over a million distinct CDR3 sequences, 59% seen once. The entry originates in a study of blood T cells in healthy people across ages.

The receptor was derived from a man aged 18-30 years in good health. The rearrangement uses TRBV2 and TRBJ2-7; 9 nucleotides align to TRBD1. The material sequenced was blood. The CDR3 loop reads CASSGGTGLTYEQYF. CDR3 in DNA: TGTGCCAGCAGTGGCGGGACAGGGCTGACCTACGAGCAGTACTTC.